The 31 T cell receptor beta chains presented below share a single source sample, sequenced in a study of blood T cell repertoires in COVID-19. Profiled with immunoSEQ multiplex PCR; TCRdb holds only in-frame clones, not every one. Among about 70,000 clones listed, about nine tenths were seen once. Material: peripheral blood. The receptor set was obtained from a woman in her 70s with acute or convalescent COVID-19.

The DNA for the CDR3 is TGTGCCAGCAGTTCTGGGAGCTTTAACTATGGCTACACCTTC. Residues: CASSSGSFNYGYTF. The chain is built from TRBV27 and TRBJ1-2; unclear D gene. The V end lost 4 bases, the J end lost 1 base, and 10 bases lay between the germline ends. Germline V gene sequence: CDR1 MNHEY, CDR2 SMNVEV (reference sequence). The CDR3 totals 14 residues.

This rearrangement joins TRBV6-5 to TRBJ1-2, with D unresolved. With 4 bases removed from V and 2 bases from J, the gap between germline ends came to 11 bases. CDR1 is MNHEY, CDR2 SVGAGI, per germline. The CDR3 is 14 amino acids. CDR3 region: CASSSSGSNYGYTF. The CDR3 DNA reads TGTGCCAGCAGTTCTTCAGGTTCCAACTATGGCTACACCTTC.

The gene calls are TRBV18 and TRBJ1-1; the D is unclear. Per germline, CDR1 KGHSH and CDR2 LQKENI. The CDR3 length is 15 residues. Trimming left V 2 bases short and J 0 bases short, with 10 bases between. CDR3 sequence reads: CASSPRGNLNTEAFF. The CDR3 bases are TGTGCCAGCTCACCAAGAGGAAACCTGAACACTGAAGCTTTCTTT.

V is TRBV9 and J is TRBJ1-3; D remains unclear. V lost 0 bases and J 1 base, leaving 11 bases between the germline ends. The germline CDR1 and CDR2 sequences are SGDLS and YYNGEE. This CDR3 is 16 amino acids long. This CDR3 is CASSVAAASSGNTIYF. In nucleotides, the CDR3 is TGTGCCAGCAGCGTAGCCGCGGCTAGTTCTGGAAACACCATATATTTT. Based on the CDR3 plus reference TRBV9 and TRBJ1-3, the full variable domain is DSGVTQTPKHLITATGQRVTLRCSPRSGDLSVYWYQQSLDQGLQFLIQYYNGEERAKGNILERFSAQQFPDLHSELNLSSLELGDSALYFCASSVAAASSGNTIYFGEGSWLTVV.

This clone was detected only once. The CDR3 DNA reads as TGTGCCAGCAGCTCTCGGGACAGGGGGGCGTCTGGGGCCAACGTCCTGACTTTC. This encodes CASSSRDRGASGANVLTF. The rearrangement uses TRBV7-6 and TRBJ2-6, with 11 bases matching TRBD1. V trimming: 4 bases; J trimming: 1 base; junction bases outside the gene matches: 6. CDR1 is SGHVS and CDR2 is FNYEAQ in the germline V gene. The CDR3 is 18 amino acids. The entire variable domain, with the rest obtained from reference TRBV7-6 and TRBJ2-6, is as follows: GAGVSQSPRYKVTKRGQDVALRCDPISGHVSLYWYRQALGQGPEFLTYFNYEAQQDKSGLPNDRFSAERPEGSISTLTIQRTEQRDSAMYRCASSSRDRGASGANVLTFGAGSRLTVL.

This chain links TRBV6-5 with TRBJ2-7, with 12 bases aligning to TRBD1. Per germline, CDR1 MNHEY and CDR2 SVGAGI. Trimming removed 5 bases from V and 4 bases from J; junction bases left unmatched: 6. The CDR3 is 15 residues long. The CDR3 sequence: CASSQPGQGAYEQYF. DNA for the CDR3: TGTGCCAGCAGTCAACCGGGACAGGGGGCTTACGAGCAGTACTTC.

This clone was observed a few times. CDR3 sequence reads: CASSFRGGTGELFF. The CDR3 DNA is TGTGCCAGCAGCTTCAGGGGCGGAACCGGGGAGCTGTTTTTT. The J gene is TRBJ2-2, the V gene TRBV5-4; TRBD1 is a possible D gene (6 bases). CDR1 and CDR2 (germline): SGHNT, YYREEE (reference sequence). Trimming removed 2 bases from V and 5 bases from J, with 10 bases in between. The CDR3 length is 14 residues. The full variable domain, with the rest looked up from reference TRBV5-4 and TRBJ2-2, is ETGVTQSPTHLIKTRGQQVTLRCSSQSGHNTVSWYQQALGQGPQFIFQYYREEENGRGNFPPRFSGLQFPNYSSELNVNALELDDSALYLCASSFRGGTGELFFGEGSRLTVL.

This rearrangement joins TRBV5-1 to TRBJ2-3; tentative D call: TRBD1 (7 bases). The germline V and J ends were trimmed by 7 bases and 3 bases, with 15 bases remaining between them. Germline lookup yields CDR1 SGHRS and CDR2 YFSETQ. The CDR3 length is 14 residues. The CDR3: CASSRGDSTDTQYF. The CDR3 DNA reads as TGCGCCAGCTCCAGGGGGGACTCGACAGATACGCAGTATTTT.

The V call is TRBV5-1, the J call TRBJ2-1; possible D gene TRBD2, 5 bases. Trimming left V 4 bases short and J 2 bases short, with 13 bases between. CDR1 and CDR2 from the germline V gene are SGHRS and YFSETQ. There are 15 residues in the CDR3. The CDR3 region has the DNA TGCGCCAGCAGCCCCTGGGAGCGGACCTACAATGAGCAGTTCTTC. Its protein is CASSPWERTYNEQFF.

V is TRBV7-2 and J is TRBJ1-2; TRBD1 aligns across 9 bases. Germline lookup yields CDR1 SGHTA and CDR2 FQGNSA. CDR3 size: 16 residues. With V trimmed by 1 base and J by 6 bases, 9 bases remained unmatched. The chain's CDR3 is CASSLGDRAKGNGYTF. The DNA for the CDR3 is TGTGCCAGCAGCTTAGGGGACAGGGCCAAGGGAAATGGCTACACCTTC.

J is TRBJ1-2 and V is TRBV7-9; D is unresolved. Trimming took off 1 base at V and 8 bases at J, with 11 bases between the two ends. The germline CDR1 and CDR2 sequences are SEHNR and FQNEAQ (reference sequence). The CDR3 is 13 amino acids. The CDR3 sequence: CASSLGGGYGYTF. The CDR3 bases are TGTGCCAGCAGCTTAGGGGGAGGCTACGGCTACACCTTC.

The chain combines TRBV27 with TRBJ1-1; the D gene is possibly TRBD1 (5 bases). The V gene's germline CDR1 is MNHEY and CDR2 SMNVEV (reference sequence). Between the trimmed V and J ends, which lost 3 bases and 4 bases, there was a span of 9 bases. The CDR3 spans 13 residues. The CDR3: CASSFGQTTEAFF. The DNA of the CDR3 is TGTGCCAGCAGTTTCGGACAAACCACTGAAGCTTTCTTT.

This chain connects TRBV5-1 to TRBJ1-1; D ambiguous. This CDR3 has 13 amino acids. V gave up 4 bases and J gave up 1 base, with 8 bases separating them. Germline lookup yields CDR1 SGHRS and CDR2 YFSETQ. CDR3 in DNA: TGCGCCAGCAGCCCAGGAACGAACACTGAAGCTTTCTTT. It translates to CASSPGTNTEAFF. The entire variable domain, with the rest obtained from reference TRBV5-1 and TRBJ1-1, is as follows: KAGVTQTPRYLIKTRGQQVTLSCSPISGHRSVSWYQQTPGQGLQFLFEYFSETQRNKGNFPGRFSGRQFSNSRSEMNVSTLELGDSALYLCASSPGTNTEAFFGQGTRLTVV.

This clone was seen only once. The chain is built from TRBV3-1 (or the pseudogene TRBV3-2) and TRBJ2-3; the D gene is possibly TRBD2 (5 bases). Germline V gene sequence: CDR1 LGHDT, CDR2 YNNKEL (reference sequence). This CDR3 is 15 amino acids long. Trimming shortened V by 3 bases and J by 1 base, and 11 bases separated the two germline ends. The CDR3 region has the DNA TGTGCCAGCAGCCAGGTCGAGCGGCGCACAGATACGCAGTATTTT. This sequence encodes CASSQVERRTDTQYF.

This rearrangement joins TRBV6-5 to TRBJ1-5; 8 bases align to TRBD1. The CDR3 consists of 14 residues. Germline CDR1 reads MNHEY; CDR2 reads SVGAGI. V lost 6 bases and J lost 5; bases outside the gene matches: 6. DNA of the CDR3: TGTGCCAGCAGCGGGACAGGAAACTATCAGCCCCAGCATTTT. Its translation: CASSGTGNYQPQHF.

The CDR3 sequence: CASASGTGLYF. For the CDR3, the DNA is TGTGCCAGCGCGTCCGGGACAGGGTTATATTTT. The V gene is TRBV11-2, the J gene TRBJ2-3, with 9 bases fitting TRBD1. This CDR3 region has 11 residues. V shed 8 bases and J 15 bases; nucleotides not matched to a gene: 9. Germline V gene data show CDR1 as SGHAT and CDR2 as FQNNGV.

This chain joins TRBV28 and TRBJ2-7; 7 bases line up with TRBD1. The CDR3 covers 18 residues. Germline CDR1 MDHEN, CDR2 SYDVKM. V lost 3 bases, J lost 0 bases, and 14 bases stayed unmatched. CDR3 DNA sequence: TGTGCCAGCAGTTTCCCGGGAATCGGACAGGCCCCCTCCTACGAGCAGTACTTC. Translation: CASSFPGIGQAPSYEQYF.

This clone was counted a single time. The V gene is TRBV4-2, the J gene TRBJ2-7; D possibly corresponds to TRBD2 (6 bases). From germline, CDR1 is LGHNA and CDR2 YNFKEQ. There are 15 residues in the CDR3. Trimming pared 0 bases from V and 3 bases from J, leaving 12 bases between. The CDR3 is CASSQDAGSHYEQYF. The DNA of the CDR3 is TGTGCCAGCAGCCAAGATGCCGGGAGTCACTACGAGCAGTACTTC.

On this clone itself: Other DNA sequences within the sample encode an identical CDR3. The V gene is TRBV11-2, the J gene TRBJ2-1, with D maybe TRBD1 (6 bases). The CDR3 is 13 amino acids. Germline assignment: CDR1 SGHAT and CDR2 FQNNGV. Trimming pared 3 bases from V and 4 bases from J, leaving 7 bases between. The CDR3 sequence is CASSLDSYNEQFF. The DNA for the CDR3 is TGTGCCAGCAGCTTGGACAGTTACAATGAGCAGTTCTTC.

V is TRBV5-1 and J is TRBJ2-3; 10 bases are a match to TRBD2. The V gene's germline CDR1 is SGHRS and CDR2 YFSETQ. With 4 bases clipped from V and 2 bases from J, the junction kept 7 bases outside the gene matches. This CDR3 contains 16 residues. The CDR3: CASSKRAGGDTDTQYF. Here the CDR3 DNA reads TGCGCCAGCAGCAAACGAGCGGGAGGGGACACAGATACGCAGTATTTT.

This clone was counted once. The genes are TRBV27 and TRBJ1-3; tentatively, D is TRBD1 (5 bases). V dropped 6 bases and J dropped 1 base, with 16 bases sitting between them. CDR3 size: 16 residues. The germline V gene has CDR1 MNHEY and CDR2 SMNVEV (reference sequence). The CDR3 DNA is TGTGCCAGCAGCTCCGACCCAGGGATTTCTGGAAACACCATATATTTT. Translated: CASSSDPGISGNTIYF.

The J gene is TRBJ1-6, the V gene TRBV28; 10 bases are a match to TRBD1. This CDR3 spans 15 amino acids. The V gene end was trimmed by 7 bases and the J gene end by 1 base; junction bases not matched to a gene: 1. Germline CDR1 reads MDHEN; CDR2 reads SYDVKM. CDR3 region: CASTGQGSYNSPLHF. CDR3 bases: TGTGCCAGCACGGGACAGGGGTCCTATAATTCACCCCTCCACTTT.

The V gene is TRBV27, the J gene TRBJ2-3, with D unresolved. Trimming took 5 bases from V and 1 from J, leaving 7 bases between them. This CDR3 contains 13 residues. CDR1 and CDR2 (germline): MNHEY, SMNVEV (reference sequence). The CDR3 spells CASSPRGTDTQYF. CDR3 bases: TGTGCCAGCAGTCCCCGTGGCACAGATACGCAGTATTTT.

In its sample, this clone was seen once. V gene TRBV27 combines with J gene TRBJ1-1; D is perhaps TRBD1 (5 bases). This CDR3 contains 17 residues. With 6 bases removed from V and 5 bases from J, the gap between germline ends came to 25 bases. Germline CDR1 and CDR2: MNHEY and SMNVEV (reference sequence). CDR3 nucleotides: TGTGCCAGCAGGGACATATTCAAACACTGTCTAGGAACTGAAGCTTTCTTT. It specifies CASRDIFKHCLGTEAFF.

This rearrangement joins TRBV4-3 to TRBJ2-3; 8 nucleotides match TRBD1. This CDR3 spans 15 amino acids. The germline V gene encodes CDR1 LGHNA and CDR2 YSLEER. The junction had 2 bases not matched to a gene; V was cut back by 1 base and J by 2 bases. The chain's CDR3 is CASSQADRVTDTQYF. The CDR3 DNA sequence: TGCGCCAGCAGCCAAGCGGACAGGGTCACAGATACGCAGTATTTT.

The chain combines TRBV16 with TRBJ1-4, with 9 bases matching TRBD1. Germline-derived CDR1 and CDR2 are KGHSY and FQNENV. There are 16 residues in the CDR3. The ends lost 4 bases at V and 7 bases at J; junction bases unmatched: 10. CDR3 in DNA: TGTGCCAGCAGCCGTTTCCGGACAGGGGATCTTGAAAAACTGTTTTTT. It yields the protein CASSRFRTGDLEKLFF.

The CDR3: CASRPTPVSNSPLHF. As DNA, the CDR3 is TGTGCCAGCAGACCCACCCCAGTTTCGAATTCACCCCTCCACTTT. The chain joins TRBV28 to TRBJ1-6; D unclear. The CDR3 totals 15 residues. Germline assignment: CDR1 MDHEN and CDR2 SYDVKM. Trimming removed 6 bases from V and 7 bases from J, with 16 bases in between.

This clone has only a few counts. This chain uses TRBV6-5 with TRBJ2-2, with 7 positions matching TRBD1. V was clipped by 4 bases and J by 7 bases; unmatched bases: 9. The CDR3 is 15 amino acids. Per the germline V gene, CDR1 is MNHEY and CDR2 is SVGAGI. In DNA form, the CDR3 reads TGTGCCAGCAGTTCGGTAGGGGGCGCAAGCGGGGAGCTGTTTTTT. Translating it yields CASSSVGGASGELFF.

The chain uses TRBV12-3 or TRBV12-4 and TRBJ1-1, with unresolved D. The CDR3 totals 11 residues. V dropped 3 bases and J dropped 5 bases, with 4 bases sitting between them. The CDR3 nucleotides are TGTGCCAGCAGTTTCGGTACTGAAGCTTTCTTT. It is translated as CASSFGTEAFF.

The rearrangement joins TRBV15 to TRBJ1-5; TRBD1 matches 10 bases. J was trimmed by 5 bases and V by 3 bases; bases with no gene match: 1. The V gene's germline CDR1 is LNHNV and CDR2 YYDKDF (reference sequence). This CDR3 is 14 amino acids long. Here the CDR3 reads CATSRDRGYQPQHF. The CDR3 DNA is TGTGCCACCAGCAGGGACAGGGGGTATCAGCCCCAGCATTTT.

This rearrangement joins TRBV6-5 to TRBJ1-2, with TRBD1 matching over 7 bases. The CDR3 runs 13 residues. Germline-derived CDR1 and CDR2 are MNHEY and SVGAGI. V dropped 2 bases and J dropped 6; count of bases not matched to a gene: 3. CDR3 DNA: TGTGCCAGCAGTTACCACGACAGGGATGGCTACACCTTC. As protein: CASSYHDRDGYTF.